These T cell receptor beta chains were read from a single sample in a study of shared clonotypes between healthy human individuals. The method was immunoSEQ multiplex PCR; TCRdb's version includes in-frame clones alone and lacks a portion of them. The table shows over 2,000,000 clones, with about 93% occurring only once. The sample was naive CD8+ T cells from PBMCs. All receptors come from a man between 18 and 29 years old in good health. Some clones in this sample may be carry-over from other donors' samples. CDR3s include the opening cysteine and the closing phenylalanine or tryptophan.

>TRBV5-6
CASSWGTGGPQETQYF
>TRBV9
CASSLSPIAGGSGELFF
>TRBV19
CASSPNWGTEAFF
>TRBV6-1
CASSGRRFSGNTIYF
>TRBV5-1
CASSTPWDPQELFF
>TRBV27
CASTPPGLAGEGEETQYF
>TRBV27
CASRTGQGVGNEQYF
>TRBV19
CASSRLAGKYNEQFF
>TRBV30
CAWEDRYLSYEQYF
>TRBV28
CASSLITGGGGYTF
>TRBV19
CASSISVVTLTEDTSGNTIYF
>TRBV7-7
CASSSRGDNEQFF
>TRBV27
CASTGAAGGPGTGELFF
>TRBV27
CASSHRAPTDTQYF
>TRBV6-1
CASSDVRGRLTSNQPQHF
>TRBV2
CASSDSVGRYEQYF
>TRBV28
CASSFQGTYEQYF
>TRBV15
CATSVSGGSYEQYF
>TRBV5-1
CASSLAGRGATNEKLFF
>TRBV29-1
CSVRLIYEQYF
>TRBV9
CASSVSAGANTGELFF
>TRBV6-5
CASSYGGSAEAFF
>TRBV5-5
CASSLAATYEQYF
>TRBV28
CASSLRRGEQFF
>TRBV9
CASSVAGRGGTDTQYF